The clone carrying this TCR beta chain was seen only once. What it binds is not known. This sample is part of a study of vaccination and CD4 T cells after COVID-19. Oncomine TCR Beta short-read sequencing was applied to DNA from cultured CD4+ T cells. Once CD4+ T cells had been cultured, genomic DNA was extracted from them. TCRdb re-called the PCR reads with MiXCR, one entry per CDR3 protein. The data show under 15,000 distinct CDR3 sequences, roughly 61% seen once. V was clipped by 3 bases and J by 2 bases; unmatched bases: 6. The CDR3 runs 15 residues. CDR1 and CDR2 (germline): SEHNR, FQNEAQ (reference sequence). Treatment given: roughly ten-day PBMC culture with coronavirus spike peptide pools or control peptides (ViraFEST assay).

The sample taken for sequencing was CD4+ T cells from blood, cultured in vitro. The sequence was collected from a human donor who had recovered from COVID-19. The rearrangement links TRBV7-9 to TRBJ2-7, with 8 bases fitting TRBD1. The DNA of the CDR3 is TGTGCCAGCAGCTTGACAGGGGCAGGGACCTACGAGCAGTACTTC. Protein sequence: CASSLTGAGTYEQYF.